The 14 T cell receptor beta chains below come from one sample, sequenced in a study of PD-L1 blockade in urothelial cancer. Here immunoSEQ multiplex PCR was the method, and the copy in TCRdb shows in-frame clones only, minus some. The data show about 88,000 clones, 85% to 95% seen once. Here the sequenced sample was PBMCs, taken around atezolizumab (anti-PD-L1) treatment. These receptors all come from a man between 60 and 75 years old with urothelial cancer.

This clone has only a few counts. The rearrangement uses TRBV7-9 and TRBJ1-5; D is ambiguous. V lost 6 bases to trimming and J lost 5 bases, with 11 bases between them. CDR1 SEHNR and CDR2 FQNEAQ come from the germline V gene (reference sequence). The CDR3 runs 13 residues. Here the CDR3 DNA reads TGTGCCAGCAGACCCGACACCGATCAGCCCCAGCATTTT. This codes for CASRPDTDQPQHF.

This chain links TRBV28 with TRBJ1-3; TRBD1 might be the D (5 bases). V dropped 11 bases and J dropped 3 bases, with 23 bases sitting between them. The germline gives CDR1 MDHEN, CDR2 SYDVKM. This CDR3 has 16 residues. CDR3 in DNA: TGTGCCTCTAGTACACAGGCCGGGGGGTTTGGAAACACCATATATTTT. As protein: CASSTQAGGFGNTIYF.

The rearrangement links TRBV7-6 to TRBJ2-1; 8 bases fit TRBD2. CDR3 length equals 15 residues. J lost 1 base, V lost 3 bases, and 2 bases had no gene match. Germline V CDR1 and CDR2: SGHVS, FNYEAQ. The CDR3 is CASSFGGGSYNEQFF. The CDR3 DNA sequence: TGTGCCAGCAGCTTTGGCGGGGGGTCCTACAATGAGCAGTTCTTC.

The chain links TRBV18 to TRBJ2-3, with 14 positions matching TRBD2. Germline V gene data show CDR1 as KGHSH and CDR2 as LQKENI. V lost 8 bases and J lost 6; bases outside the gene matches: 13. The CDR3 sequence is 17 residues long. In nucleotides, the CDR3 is TGTGCCAGCGCCCCACCCGGGACTAGCGGGAGTTTGGATACGCAGTATTTT. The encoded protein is CASAPPGTSGSLDTQYF.

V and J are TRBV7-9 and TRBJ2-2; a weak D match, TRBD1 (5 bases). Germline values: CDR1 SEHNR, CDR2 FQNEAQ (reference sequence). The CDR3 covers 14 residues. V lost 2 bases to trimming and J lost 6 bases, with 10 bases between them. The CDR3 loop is CASSLPGYAGELFF. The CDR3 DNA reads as TGTGCCAGCAGCTTACCAGGGTACGCCGGGGAGCTGTTTTTT. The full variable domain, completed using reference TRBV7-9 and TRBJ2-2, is DTGVSQNPRHKITKRGQNVTFRCDPISEHNRLYWYRQTLGQGPEFLTYFQNEAQLEKSRLLSDRFSAERPKGSFSTLEIQRTEQGDSAMYLCASSLPGYAGELFFGEGSRLTVL.

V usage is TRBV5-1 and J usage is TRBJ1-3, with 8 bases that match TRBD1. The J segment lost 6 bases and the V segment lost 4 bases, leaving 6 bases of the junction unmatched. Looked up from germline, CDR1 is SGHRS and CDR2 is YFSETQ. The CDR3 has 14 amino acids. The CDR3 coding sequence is TGCGCCAGCAGCCCGACAGGGGAGAAAAACACCATATATTTT. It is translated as CASSPTGEKNTIYF.

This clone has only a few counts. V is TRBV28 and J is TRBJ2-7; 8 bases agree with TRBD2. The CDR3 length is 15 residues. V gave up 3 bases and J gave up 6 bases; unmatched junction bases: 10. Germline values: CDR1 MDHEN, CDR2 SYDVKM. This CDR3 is CASSFGGGTSGEQYF. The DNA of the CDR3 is TGTGCCAGCAGTTTCGGGGGGGGAACATCGGGCGAGCAGTACTTC.

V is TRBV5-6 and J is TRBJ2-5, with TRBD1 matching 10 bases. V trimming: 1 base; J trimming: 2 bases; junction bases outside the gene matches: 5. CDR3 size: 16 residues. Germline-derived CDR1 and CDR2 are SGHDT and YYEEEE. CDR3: CASSLKTGGWQETQYF. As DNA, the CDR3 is TGTGCCAGCAGCTTGAAGACAGGGGGCTGGCAAGAGACCCAGTACTTC.

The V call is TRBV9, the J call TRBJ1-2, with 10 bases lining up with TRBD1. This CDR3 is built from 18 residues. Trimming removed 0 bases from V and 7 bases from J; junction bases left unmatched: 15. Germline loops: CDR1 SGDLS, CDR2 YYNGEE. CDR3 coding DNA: TGTGCCAGCAGCGTAGCCCCGGGGGTTGGGACAGGGGTTGGTGGCTACACCTTC. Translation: CASSVAPGVGTGVGGYTF.

CDR3 region: CASSLQAGVYNEQFF. The CDR3 DNA reads TGTGCCAGCAGCTTACAAGCGGGGGTTTACAATGAGCAGTTCTTC. The genes are TRBV7-2 and TRBJ2-1; 8 bases map to TRBD2. The germline V gene encodes CDR1 SGHTA and CDR2 FQGNSA. The CDR3 covers 15 residues. The V and J ends lost 2 bases and 4 bases, in that order; junction bases with no gene match: 4.

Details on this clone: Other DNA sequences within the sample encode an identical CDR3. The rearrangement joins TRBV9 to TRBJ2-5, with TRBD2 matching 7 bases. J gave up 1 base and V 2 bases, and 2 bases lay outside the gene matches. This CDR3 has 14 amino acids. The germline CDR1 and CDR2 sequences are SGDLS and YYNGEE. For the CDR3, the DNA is TGTGCCAGCAGCGTGGCTAGCGGCCAAGAGACCCAGTACTTC. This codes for CASSVASGQETQYF.

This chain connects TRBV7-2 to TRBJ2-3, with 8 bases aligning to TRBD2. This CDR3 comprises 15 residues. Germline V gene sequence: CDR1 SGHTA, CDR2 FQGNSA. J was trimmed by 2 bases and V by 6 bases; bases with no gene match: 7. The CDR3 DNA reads TGTGCCAGCAGTCGAGCGGGAGTGTCCACAGATACGCAGTATTTT. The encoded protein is CASSRAGVSTDTQYF. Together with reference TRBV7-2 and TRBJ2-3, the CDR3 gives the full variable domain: GAGVSQSPSNKVTEKGKDVELRCDPISGHTALYWYRQSLGQGLEFLIYFQGNSAPDKSGLPSDRFSAERTGGSVSTLTIQRTQQEDSAVYLCASSRAGVSTDTQYFGPGTRLTVL.

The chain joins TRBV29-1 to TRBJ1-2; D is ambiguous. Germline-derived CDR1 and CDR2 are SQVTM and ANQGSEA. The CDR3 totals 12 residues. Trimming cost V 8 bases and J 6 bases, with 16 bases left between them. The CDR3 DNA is TGCAGCTCAACACCTTGGGAGAATGGCTACACCTTC. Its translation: CSSTPWENGYTF.

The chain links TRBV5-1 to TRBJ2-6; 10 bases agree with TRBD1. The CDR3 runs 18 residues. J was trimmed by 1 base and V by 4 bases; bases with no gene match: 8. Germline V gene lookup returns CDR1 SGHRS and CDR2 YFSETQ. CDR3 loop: CASSPSTGGSSGANVLTF. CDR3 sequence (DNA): TGCGCCAGCAGCCCTTCGACAGGGGGCTCGTCTGGGGCCAACGTCCTGACTTTC.